The sequence of this T cell receptor beta chain was determined in a study of CD8 T cells in Susac syndrome. Study results and caveats: The study conceded that relatively few individuals underwent its TCR sequencing and HLA analysis.

Germline V lookup: CDR1 MNHEY, CDR2 SMNVEV (reference sequence). CDR3 size: 12 residues. V was cut by 3 bases and J by 2 bases, with 2 bases left in between. After extraction with the RNeasy kit, about 0.5 to 1 ug of the RNA was reverse transcribed using random hexamers. Amplification of the TCR beta CDR3 was carried out by immunoSEQ multiplex PCR, which spanned a total of 54 Vbeta and 13 Jbeta segments. TCRdb used MiXCR to reprocess the immunoSEQ multiplex PCR reads, holding one entry per CDR3 protein. Altogether about 150,000 distinct CDR3 sequences are present, just under 95% being singletons, with the ten largest covering roughly 0.21%. TEMRA cells were FACS-enriched and CD8+ and CD4+ T cells negatively isolated. This clonotype was detected a few times. Its antigen remains unknown.

V usage is TRBV27 and J usage is TRBJ1-5, with D hard to call. The sequenced sample was CD8+ T cells from PBMCs. This TCR was recovered from a human donor with multiple sclerosis. This CDR3 reads CASSFGNQPQHF. CDR3 coding DNA: TGTGCCAGCAGTTTTGGCAATCAGCCCCAGCATTTT.